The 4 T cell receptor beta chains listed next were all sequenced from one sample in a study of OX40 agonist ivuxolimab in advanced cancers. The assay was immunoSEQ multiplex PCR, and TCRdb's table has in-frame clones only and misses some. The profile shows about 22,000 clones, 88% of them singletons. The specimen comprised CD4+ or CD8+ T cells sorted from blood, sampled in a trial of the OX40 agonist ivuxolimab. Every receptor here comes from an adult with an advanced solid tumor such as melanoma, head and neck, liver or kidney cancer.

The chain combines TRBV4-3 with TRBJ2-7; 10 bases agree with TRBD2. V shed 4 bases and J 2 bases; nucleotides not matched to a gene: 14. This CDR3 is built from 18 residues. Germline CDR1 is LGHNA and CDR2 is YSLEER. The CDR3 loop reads CASSPAVSETSGPYEQYF. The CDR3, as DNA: TGCGCCAGCAGCCCAGCAGTTTCCGAGACTAGCGGGCCCTACGAGCAGTACTTC.

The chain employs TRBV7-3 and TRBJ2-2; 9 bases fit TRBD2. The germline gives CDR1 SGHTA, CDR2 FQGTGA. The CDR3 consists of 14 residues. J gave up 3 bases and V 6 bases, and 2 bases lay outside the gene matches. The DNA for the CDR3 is TGTGCCAGCAGTCCTAGCGGGGACACCGGGGAGCTGTTTTTT. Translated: CASSPSGDTGELFF.

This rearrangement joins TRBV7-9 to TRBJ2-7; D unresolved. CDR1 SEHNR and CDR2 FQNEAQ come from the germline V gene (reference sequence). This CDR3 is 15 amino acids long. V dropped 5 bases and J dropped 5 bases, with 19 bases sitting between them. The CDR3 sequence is CASSPPMPHLHEQYF. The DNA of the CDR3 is TGTGCCAGCAGCCCCCCTATGCCTCATCTACACGAGCAGTACTTC.

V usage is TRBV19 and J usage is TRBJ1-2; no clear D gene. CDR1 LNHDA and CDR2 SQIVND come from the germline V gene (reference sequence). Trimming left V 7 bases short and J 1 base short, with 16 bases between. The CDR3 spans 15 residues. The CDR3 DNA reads TGTGCCAGTACCCTGTCGGACTCCCTTAACTATGGCTACACCTTC. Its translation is CASTLSDSLNYGYTF.